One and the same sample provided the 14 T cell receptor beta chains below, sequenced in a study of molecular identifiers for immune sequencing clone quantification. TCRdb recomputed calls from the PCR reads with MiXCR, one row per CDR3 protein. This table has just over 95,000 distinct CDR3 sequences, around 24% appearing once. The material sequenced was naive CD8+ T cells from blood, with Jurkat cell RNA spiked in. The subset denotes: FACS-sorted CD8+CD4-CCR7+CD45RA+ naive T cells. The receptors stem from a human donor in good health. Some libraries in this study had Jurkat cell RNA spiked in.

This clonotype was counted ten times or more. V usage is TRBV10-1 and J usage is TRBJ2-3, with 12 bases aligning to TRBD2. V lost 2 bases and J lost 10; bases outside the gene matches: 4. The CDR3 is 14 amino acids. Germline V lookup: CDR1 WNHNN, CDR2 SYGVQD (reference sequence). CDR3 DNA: TGCGCCAGCAGTGAGACGACTAGCGGGGGCTCGCAGTATTTT. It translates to CASSETTSGGSQYF.

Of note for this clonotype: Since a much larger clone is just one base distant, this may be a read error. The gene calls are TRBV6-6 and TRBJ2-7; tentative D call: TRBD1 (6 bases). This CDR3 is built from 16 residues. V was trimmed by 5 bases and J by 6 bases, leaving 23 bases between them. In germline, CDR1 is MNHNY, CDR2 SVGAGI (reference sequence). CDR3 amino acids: CASSKGDSSVACEQYF. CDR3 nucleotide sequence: TGTGCCAGCAGTAAGGGGGATTCGAGCGTGGCCTGCGAGCAGTACTTC.

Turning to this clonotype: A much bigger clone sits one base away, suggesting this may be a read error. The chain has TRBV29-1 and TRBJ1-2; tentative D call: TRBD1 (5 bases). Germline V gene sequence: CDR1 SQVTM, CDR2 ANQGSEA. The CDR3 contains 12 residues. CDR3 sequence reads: CGVLQEPFGYTF. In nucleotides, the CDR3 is TGCGGCGTTTTACAGGAACCCTTCGGCTACACCTTC.

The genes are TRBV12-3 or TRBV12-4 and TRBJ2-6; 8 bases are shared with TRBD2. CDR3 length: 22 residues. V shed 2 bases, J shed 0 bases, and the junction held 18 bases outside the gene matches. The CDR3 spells CASSLFLQTRRGADSGANVLTF. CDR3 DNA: TGTGCCAGCAGTTTATTCCTTCAAACAAGGCGGGGGGCCGACTCTGGGGCCAACGTCCTGACTTTC.

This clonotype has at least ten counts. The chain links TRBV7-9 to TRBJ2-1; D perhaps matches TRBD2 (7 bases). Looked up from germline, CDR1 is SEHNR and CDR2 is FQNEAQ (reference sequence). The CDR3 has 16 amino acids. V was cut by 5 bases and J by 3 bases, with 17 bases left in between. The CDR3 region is CASSPSSGGYYNEQFF. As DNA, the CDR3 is TGTGCCAGCAGCCCTAGCTCGGGGGGCTACTACAATGAGCAGTTCTTC.

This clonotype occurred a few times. CDR3 in amino acids: CASSLRTGGITEAFF. The CDR3 nucleotides read TGTGCCAGCAGCTTGCGGACAGGGGGTATCACTGAAGCTTTCTTT. The rearrangement uses TRBV5-8 and TRBJ1-1, with 10 bases identical to TRBD1. Unmatched junction bases numbered 4, after V lost 1 base and J lost 4 bases. The CDR3 is 15 residues long. Germline V gene sequence: CDR1 SGHTS, CDR2 YDEGEE.

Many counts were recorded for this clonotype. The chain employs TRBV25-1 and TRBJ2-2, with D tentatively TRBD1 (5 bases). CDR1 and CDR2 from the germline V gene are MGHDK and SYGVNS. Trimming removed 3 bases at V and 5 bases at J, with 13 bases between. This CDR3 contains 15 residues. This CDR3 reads CASSDAGRLTGELFF. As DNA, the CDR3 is TGTGCCAGCAGTGACGCAGGGCGGTTAACCGGGGAGCTGTTTTTT.

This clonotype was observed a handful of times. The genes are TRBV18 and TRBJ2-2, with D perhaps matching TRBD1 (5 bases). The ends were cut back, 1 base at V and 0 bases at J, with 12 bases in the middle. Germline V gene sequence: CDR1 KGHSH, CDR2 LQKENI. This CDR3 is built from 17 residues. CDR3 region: CASSPRFDSTNTGELFF. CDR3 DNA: TGTGCCAGCTCACCACGATTTGACAGTACGAACACCGGGGAGCTGTTTTTT.

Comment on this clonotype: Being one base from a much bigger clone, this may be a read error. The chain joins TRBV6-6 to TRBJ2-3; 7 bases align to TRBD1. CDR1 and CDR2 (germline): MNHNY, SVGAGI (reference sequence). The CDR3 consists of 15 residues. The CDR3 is CANSWDSRGTDTQYF. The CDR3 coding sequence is TGTGCCAACAGTTGGGACAGCCGCGGCACAGATACGCAGTATTTT.

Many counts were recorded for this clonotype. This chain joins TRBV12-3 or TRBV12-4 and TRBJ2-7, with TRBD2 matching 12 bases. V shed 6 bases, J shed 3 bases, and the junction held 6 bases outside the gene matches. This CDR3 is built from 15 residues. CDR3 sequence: CASRPGTSGHYEQYF. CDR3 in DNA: TGTGCCAGCAGACCTGGGACTAGCGGGCACTACGAGCAGTACTTC.

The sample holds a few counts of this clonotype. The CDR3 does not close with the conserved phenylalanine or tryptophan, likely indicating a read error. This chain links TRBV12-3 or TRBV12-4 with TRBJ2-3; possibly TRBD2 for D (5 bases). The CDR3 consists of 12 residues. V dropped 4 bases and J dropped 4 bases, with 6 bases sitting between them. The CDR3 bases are TGTGCCAGCAGTTCGGGGTCAGATACGCAGTATCTT. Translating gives CASSSGSDTQYL.

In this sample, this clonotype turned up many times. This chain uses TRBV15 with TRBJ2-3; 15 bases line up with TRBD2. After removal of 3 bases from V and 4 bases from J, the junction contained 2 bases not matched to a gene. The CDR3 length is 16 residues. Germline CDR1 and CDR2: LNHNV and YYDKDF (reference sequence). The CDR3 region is CATSRGLAGGADTQYF. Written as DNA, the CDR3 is TGTGCCACCAGCAGGGGACTAGCGGGGGGTGCAGATACGCAGTATTTT. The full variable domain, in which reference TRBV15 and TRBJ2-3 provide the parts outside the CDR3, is DAMVIQNPRYQVTQFGKPVTLSCSQTLNHNVMYWYQQKSSQAPKLLFHYYDKDFNNEADTPDNFQSRRPNTSFCFLDIRSPGLGDTAMYLCATSRGLAGGADTQYFGPGTRLTVL.

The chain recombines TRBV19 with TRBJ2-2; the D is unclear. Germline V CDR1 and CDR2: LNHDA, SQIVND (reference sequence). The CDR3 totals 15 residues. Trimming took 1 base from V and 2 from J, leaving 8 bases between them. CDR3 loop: CASSIGSGNTGELFF. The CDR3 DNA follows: TGTGCCAGTAGTATAGGGTCAGGTAACACCGGGGAGCTGTTTTTT. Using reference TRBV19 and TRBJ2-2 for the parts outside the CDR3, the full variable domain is DGGITQSPKYLFRKEGQNVTLSCEQNLNHDAMYWYRQDPGQGLRLIYYSQIVNDFQKGDIAEGYSVSREKKESFPLTVTSAQKNPTAFYLCASSIGSGNTGELFFGEGSRLTVL.

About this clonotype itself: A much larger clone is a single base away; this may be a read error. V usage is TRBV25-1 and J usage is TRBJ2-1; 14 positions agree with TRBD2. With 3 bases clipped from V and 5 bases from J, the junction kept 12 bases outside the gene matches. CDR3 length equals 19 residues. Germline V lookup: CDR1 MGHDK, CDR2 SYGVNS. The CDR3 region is CASSDTTSGRAMGHNEQFF. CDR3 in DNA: TGTGCCAGCAGTGACACGACTAGCGGGAGGGCCATGGGTCACAATGAGCAGTTCTTC.